The 19 T cell receptor beta chains below all came from one sample that was sequenced in a study of shared clonotypes between healthy human individuals. TCRdb's table, derived via immunoSEQ multiplex PCR, lists solely in-frame clones and lacks some. This sample yields 1 million to 1.3 million clones, of which 75% to 80% are seen a single time; 0.6% to 0.7% belongs to the top ten. Sequencing was performed on memory CD4+ T cells from PBMCs. Sample subset: CD45RA-negative fraction. The receptors stem from a man between 18 and 35 years old in good health. Some clones in this sample may be carry-over from other donors' samples.

The chain combines TRBV7-3 with TRBJ1-1; D may be TRBD1 (6 bases). V lost 5 bases and J 4 bases, leaving 11 bases between the germline ends. This CDR3 comprises 13 residues. Germline CDR1 SGHTA, CDR2 FQGTGA. CDR3 protein: CASSPYRATEAFF. CDR3 in DNA: TGTGCCAGCAGCCCGTACAGGGCCACTGAAGCTTTCTTT.

The gene calls are TRBV2 and TRBJ1-1; perhaps TRBD1 as D (5 bases). Germline lookup yields CDR1 SNHLY and CDR2 FYNNEI. The CDR3 is 16 amino acids. Trimming shortened V by 5 bases and J by 2 bases, and 18 bases separated the two germline ends. CDR3 amino acids: CASSMWGNSANTEAFF. CDR3 nucleotide sequence: TGTGCCAGCAGTATGTGGGGGAACAGCGCAAACACTGAAGCTTTCTTT.

V and J are TRBV29-1 and TRBJ2-1; D is possibly TRBD2 (6 bases). Germline values: CDR1 SQVTM, CDR2 ANQGSEA. The CDR3 has 12 residues. Trimming took off 8 bases at V and 5 bases at J, with 13 bases between the two ends. The CDR3 DNA is TGCAGCTCAGGGTGGGGGGACAATGAGCAGTTCTTC. Protein sequence: CSSGWGDNEQFF.

In DNA, the CDR3 is TGTGCCAGCAGCTTAGTGTCGGGAGCGGTGTACAATGAGCAGTTCTTC. Translating it yields CASSLVSGAVYNEQFF. The gene calls are TRBV7-2 and TRBJ2-1; perhaps TRBD2 as D (6 bases). The germline V gene encodes CDR1 SGHTA and CDR2 FQGNSA. The CDR3 has 16 residues. Between the trimmed V and J ends, which lost 1 base and 4 bases, there was a span of 14 bases. Supplemented by reference TRBV7-2 and TRBJ2-1, the full variable domain reads GAGVSQSPSNKVTEKGKDVELRCDPISGHTALYWYRQSLGQGLEFLIYFQGNSAPDKSGLPSDRFSAERTGGSVSTLTIQRTQQEDSAVYLCASSLVSGAVYNEQFFGPGTRLTVL.

The rearrangement uses TRBV7-8 and TRBJ1-1; weak D call: TRBD1 (6 bases). Deletions cut 5 bases from V and 0 bases from J, with 16 bases between. CDR1 SGHVS and CDR2 FQNEAQ come from the germline V gene. The CDR3 loop spans 16 amino acids. This CDR3 reads CASSPRRQAMNTEAFF. CDR3 DNA: TGTGCCAGCAGCCCACGCCGACAGGCCATGAACACTGAAGCTTTCTTT.

V gene TRBV30 combines with J gene TRBJ2-4, with TRBD1 matching 10 bases. CDR1 is GTSNPN, CDR2 SVGIG, per germline (reference sequence). This CDR3 has 13 residues. V gave up 3 bases and J gave up 8 bases; unmatched junction bases: 4. CDR3 residues: CAWSEGQGHIQYF. As DNA, the CDR3 is TGTGCCTGGAGCGAGGGACAGGGGCACATTCAGTACTTC.

This clone is a singleton in its sample. The chain couples TRBV2 to TRBJ2-1; D perhaps matches TRBD2 (5 bases). Germline-derived CDR1 and CDR2 are SNHLY and FYNNEI. V lost 7 bases, J lost 8 bases, and 15 bases lay in between. This CDR3 is built from 13 residues. The chain's CDR3 is CASTGPGNYEQFF. CDR3 nucleotide sequence: TGTGCCAGCACCGGGCCCGGGAACTATGAGCAGTTCTTC.

This rearrangement joins TRBV2 to TRBJ1-3; TRBD1 aligns across 10 bases. CDR1 and CDR2 from the germline V gene are SNHLY and FYNNEI. This CDR3 has 13 residues. V trimming: 7 bases; J trimming: 8 bases; junction bases outside the gene matches: 5. CDR3 in amino acids: CASNRDRGDTIYF. CDR3 nucleotide sequence: TGTGCCAGCAACCGGGACAGGGGTGACACCATATATTTT.

V gene TRBV30 combines with J gene TRBJ1-1; D is perhaps TRBD1 (5 bases). V was clipped by 3 bases and J by 5 bases, with 10 bases between them. Germline V gives CDR1 GTSNPN, CDR2 SVGIG (reference sequence). This CDR3 has 12 amino acids. The CDR3 DNA sequence: TGTGCCTGGAGGCAGGGAAGAACTGAAGCTTTCTTT. This sequence encodes CAWRQGRTEAFF.

This clone was detected many times. The V gene is TRBV4-3, the J gene TRBJ2-3; D remains unclear. Germline-derived CDR1 and CDR2 are LGHNA and YSLEER. The V gene lost 2 bases and the J gene lost 3 bases, with 12 bases spanning the gap. The CDR3 contains 15 residues. CDR3 bases: TGCGCCAGCAGCCAACGGCAGGTGGGGACAGATACGCAGTATTTT. This sequence encodes CASSQRQVGTDTQYF.

This chain joins TRBV5-1 and TRBJ2-6, with TRBD2 matching 7 bases. Germline V CDR1 and CDR2: SGHRS, YFSETQ. CDR3 length equals 19 residues. The V segment lost 3 bases and the J segment 0 bases; nucleotides outside the gene matches: 12. Here the CDR3 reads CASSSGERGGASGANVLTF. The CDR3, as DNA: TGCGCCAGCAGCTCTGGGGAAAGGGGAGGGGCCTCTGGGGCCAACGTCCTGACTTTC.

This clone has only one observation. Other nucleotide sequences in the sample specify the same CDR3. The chain joins TRBV29-1 to TRBJ2-3; unclear D gene. The CDR3 has 13 amino acids. Per germline, CDR1 SQVTM and CDR2 ANQGSEA. Trimming removed 6 bases at V and 0 bases at J, with 10 bases between. The CDR3 region has the DNA TGCAGCGTAGATACTGGGAGCACAGATACGCAGTATTTT. Translation: CSVDTGSTDTQYF.

This clone was observed a few times. The V call is TRBV28, the J call TRBJ1-1; a possible D gene is TRBD1 (5 bases). V shed 6 bases and J shed 1 base, with 18 bases lying between them. Germline values: CDR1 MDHEN, CDR2 SYDVKM. The CDR3 loop spans 16 amino acids. The CDR3 reads CASRPGGAKGNTEAFF. CDR3 nucleotides: TGTGCCAGCAGGCCTGGCGGGGCGAAAGGGAACACTGAAGCTTTCTTT.

This clone was observed once. The chain joins TRBV2 to TRBJ2-2, with D perhaps matching TRBD1 (6 bases). This CDR3 region has 16 residues. From germline, CDR1 is SNHLY and CDR2 FYNNEI. The V and J ends lost 5 bases and 0 bases respectively, with 13 bases between them. CDR3 amino acids: CASSPEWTANTGELFF. The CDR3 DNA reads TGTGCCAGCAGTCCAGAATGGACAGCGAACACCGGGGAGCTGTTTTTT.

The J gene is TRBJ2-1, the V gene TRBV5-1, with D possibly TRBD1 on 5 matching bases. Trimming removed 0 bases from V and 12 bases from J, with 16 bases in between. CDR3 length equals 14 residues. Looked up from germline, CDR1 is SGHRS and CDR2 is YFSETQ. As DNA, the CDR3 is TGCGCCAGCAGCTTGGGATTACAGGTCGGTGGGCAGTTCTTC. Its protein product is CASSLGLQVGGQFF.

V is TRBV9 and J is TRBJ2-2; no definite D call. Deletions cut 8 bases from V and 2 bases from J, with 13 bases between. This CDR3 has 14 amino acids. Looked up from germline, CDR1 is SGDLS and CDR2 is YYNGEE. The CDR3 is CASGRWENTGELFF. For the CDR3, the DNA is TGTGCCAGTGGTCGGTGGGAAAACACCGGGGAGCTGTTTTTT. The whole variable domain, remainder taken from reference TRBV9 and TRBJ2-2, is DSGVTQTPKHLITATGQRVTLRCSPRSGDLSVYWYQQSLDQGLQFLIQYYNGEERAKGNILERFSAQQFPDLHSELNLSSLELGDSALYFCASGRWENTGELFFGEGSRLTVL.

The V gene is TRBV12-5, the J gene TRBJ2-5; TRBD1 matches 9 bases. The junction had 10 bases not matched to a gene; V was cut back by 6 bases and J by 2 bases. The CDR3 contains 16 residues. CDR1 is LGHNT, CDR2 FRNRAP, per germline. CDR3 protein: CASGTGTGLWQETQYF. The CDR3 DNA follows: TGTGCTAGTGGAACGGGGACAGGGCTGTGGCAAGAGACCCAGTACTTC.

The chain combines TRBV28 with TRBJ1-5; maybe TRBD1 (6 bases). V lost 1 base, J lost 5 bases, and 15 bases lay in between. Germline CDR1 and CDR2: MDHEN and SYDVKM. The CDR3 has 16 amino acids. The CDR3 DNA sequence: TGTGCCAGCAGTTTATCTGGGCAGGGGTTTGATCAGCCCCAGCATTTT. Encoded protein: CASSLSGQGFDQPQHF.

The V and J genes are TRBV7-3 and TRBJ2-2; a weak D match, TRBD1 (6 bases). CDR1 is SGHTA and CDR2 is FQGTGA in the germline V gene. The CDR3 is 16 amino acids. V was cut by 5 bases and J by 2 bases, with 15 bases left in between. The CDR3 DNA follows: TGTGCCAGCAGCCTCCTCGGACAGAGTAACACCGGGGAGCTGTTTTTT. Encoded protein: CASSLLGQSNTGELFF. The full variable domain, rest sourced from reference TRBV7-3 and TRBJ2-2, is GAGVSQTPSNKVTEKGKYVELRCDPISGHTALYWYRQSLGQGPEFLIYFQGTGAADDSGLPNDRFFAVRPEGSVSTLKIQRTERGDSAVYLCASSLLGQSNTGELFFGEGSRLTVL.